These 5 T cell receptor beta chains came from one sample sequenced in a study of PD-1 blockade in classical Hodgkin lymphoma. Stated time point: cycle 4 day 1 (C4D1), after 5 to 7 weeks of nivolumab. Every single patient, without exception, relapsed after autologous stem cell transplantation, and brentuximab vedotin exposure varied. Data came from immunoSEQ multiplex PCR; TCRdb stores just in-frame clones and leaves some out. The table includes around 30,000 clones, roughly 78% detected once. The specimen comprised peripheral blood mononuclear cells (PBMCs), sampled before the fourth cycle of nivolumab. These receptors were taken from a human donor with classical Hodgkin lymphoma.

The chain has TRBV19 and TRBJ2-2, with 7 positions matching TRBD2. Germline trimming cut 3 bases from V and 4 bases from J; bases unmatched to any gene: 5. The CDR3 contains 15 residues. The germline V gene has CDR1 LNHDA and CDR2 SQIVND (reference sequence). CDR3 sequence reads: CASSIAGVGTGELFF. CDR3 sequence (DNA): TGTGCCAGTAGTATCGCGGGAGTCGGCACCGGGGAGCTGTTTTTT.

The rearrangement links TRBV29-1 to TRBJ2-3, with 11 bases aligning to TRBD1. The J segment lost 4 bases and the V segment lost 7 bases, leaving 7 bases of the junction unmatched. Looked up from germline, CDR1 is SQVTM and CDR2 is ANQGSEA. The CDR3 totals 14 residues. As DNA, the CDR3 is TGCAGCGCCGCGGGACAGGGGGGTCCAGATACGCAGTATTTT. This translates into CSAAGQGGPDTQYF.

The J gene is TRBJ1-4, the V gene TRBV15; 7 nucleotides agree with TRBD1. This CDR3 region has 17 residues. V gave up 1 base and J gave up 8 bases; unmatched junction bases: 13. Germline V gene data show CDR1 as LNHNV and CDR2 as YYDKDF (reference sequence). CDR3 residues: CATSRVRGQAQTEKLFF. In DNA form, the CDR3 reads TGTGCCACCAGCAGAGTAAGGGGGCAGGCTCAGACGGAAAAACTGTTTTTT. The full variable domain, rest sourced from reference TRBV15 and TRBJ1-4, is DAMVIQNPRYQVTQFGKPVTLSCSQTLNHNVMYWYQQKSSQAPKLLFHYYDKDFNNEADTPDNFQSRRPNTSFCFLDIRSPGLGDTAMYLCATSRVRGQAQTEKLFFGSGTQLSVL.

The CDR3 loop is CASSISFKDYNEQFF. The CDR3 bases are TGCGCCAGCAGCATCTCTTTCAAGGATTACAATGAGCAGTTCTTC. The gene calls are TRBV5-1 and TRBJ2-1, with D hard to call. The CDR3 consists of 15 residues. The germline CDR1 and CDR2 sequences are SGHRS and YFSETQ. The V and J ends lost 4 bases and 4 bases respectively, with 15 bases between them. Drawing the rest from reference TRBV5-1 and TRBJ2-1, the complete variable domain is KAGVTQTPRYLIKTRGQQVTLSCSPISGHRSVSWYQQTPGQGLQFLFEYFSETQRNKGNFPGRFSGRQFSNSRSEMNVSTLELGDSALYLCASSISFKDYNEQFFGPGTRLTVL.

The chain joins TRBV7-2 to TRBJ1-2; 7 bases match TRBD1. This CDR3 contains 14 residues. V lost 2 bases and J lost 3; bases outside the gene matches: 3. The V gene's germline CDR1 is SGHTA and CDR2 FQGNSA. In DNA, the CDR3 is TGTGCCAGCAGCTTACCTGGGACAGACTATGGCTACACCTTC. It yields the protein CASSLPGTDYGYTF.